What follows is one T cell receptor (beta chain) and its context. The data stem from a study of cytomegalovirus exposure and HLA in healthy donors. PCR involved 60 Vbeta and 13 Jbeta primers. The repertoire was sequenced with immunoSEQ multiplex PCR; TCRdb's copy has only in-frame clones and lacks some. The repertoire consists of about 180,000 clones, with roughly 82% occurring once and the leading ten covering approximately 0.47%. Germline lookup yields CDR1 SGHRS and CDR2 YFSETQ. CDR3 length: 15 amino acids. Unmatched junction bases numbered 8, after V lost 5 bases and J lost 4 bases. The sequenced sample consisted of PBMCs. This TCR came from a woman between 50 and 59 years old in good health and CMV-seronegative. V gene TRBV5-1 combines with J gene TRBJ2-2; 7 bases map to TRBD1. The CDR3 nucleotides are TGCGCCAGCAGTTCACTCGCAGGGGGCACCGGGGAGCTGTTTTTT. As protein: CASSSLAGGTGELFF.